The clone carrying this T cell receptor beta chain was detected a few times. Its specificity is not known. The study based diagnoses on clinical symptoms, serum thyroxine and TRAb, thyroid ultrasound and orbital computed tomography. PBMCs were sourced from roughly 10 ml fresh peripheral blood. Germline-derived CDR1 and CDR2 are MDHEN and SYDVKM. Trimming took off 8 bases at V and 5 bases at J, with 9 bases between the two ends. The CDR3 has 11 residues. The data were obtained in a study of T cells in Graves' hyperthyroidism and ophthalmopathy. Amplified TCR beta CDR3 regions came from RNA transcripts. The TCR CDR3 first-round RT-PCR relied on the HTBI primer set. MiXCR, run by TCRdb on the multiplex PCR reads, gives a single entry per CDR3 protein. The sample consists of about 710,000 distinct CDR3 sequences, about a sixth of them appearing once. Study findings and constraints: Model-based prediction identified ophthalmopathy a median 6.5 months prior to its onset.

The sequence was obtained from a man aged 18 to 29 with Graves' hyperthyroidism. The genes are TRBV28 and TRBJ1-2; D remains unclear. The sample consisted of blood. The CDR3 region has the DNA TGTGCCAGCGGAAATGGGTATGGCTACACCTTC. It encodes CASGNGYGYTF.